The clone carrying this T cell receptor (beta chain) turned up a few times. The study amplified TCR beta CDR3 regions using RNA transcripts. Amplification began with first-round RT-PCR using HTBI primers, then second-round multiplex PCR was performed. Using its own MiXCR run on the multiplex PCR reads, TCRdb lists one record per CDR3 protein. The sample yields around 590,000 distinct CDR3 sequences, about two fifths seen once. The sample originates from a study of Graves' ophthalmopathy and Graves' hyperthyroidism. This CDR3 region has 15 residues. V was shortened by 7 bases and J by 0 bases, with 12 bases between the two germline ends.

Sequencing input: peripheral blood or thyroid tissue (not recorded which). The V call is TRBV12-3 or TRBV12-4, the J call TRBJ2-2, with D possibly being TRBD1 or TRBD2 (6 bases each). This clonotype was obtained from an adult man with Graves' hyperthyroidism. CDR3 residues: CASTPGGANTGELFF. The CDR3 DNA follows: TGTGCCAGCACCCCCGGGGGCGCGAACACCGGGGAGCTGTTTTTT.